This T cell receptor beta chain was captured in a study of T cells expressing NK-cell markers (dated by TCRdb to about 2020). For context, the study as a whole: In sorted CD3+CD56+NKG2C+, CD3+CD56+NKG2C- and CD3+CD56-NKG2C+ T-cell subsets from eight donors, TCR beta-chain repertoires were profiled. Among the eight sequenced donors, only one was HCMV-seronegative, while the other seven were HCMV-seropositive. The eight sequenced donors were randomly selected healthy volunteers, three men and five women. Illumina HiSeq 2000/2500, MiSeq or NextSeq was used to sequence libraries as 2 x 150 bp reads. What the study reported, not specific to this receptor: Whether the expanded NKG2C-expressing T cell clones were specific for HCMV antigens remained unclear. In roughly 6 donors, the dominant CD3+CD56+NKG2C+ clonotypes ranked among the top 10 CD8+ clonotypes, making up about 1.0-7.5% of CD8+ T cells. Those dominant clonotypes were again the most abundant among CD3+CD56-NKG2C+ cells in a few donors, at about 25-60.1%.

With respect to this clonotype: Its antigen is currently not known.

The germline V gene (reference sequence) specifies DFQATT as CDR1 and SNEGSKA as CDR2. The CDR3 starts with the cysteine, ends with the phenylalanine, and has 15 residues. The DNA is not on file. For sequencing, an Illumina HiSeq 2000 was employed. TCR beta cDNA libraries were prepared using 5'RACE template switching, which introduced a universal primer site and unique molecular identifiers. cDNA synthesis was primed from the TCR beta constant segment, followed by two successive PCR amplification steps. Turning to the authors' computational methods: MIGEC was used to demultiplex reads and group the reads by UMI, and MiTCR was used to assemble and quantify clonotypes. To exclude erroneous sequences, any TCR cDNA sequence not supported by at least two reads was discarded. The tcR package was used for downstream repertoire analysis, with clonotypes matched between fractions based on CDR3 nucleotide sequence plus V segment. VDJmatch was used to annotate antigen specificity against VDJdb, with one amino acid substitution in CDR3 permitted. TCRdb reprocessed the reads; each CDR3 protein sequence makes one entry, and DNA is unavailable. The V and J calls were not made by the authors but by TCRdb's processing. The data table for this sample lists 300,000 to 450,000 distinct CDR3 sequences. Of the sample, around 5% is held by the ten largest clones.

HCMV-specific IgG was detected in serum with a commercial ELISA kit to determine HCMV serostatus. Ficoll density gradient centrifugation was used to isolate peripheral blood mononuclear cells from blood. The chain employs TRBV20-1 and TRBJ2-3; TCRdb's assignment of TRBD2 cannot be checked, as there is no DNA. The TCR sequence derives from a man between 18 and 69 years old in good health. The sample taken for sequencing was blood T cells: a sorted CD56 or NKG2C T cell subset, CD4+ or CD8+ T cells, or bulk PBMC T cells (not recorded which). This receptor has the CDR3 CSATDGTSGTDTQYF.